Below are 3 T cell receptor beta chains sequenced from a single sample in a study of glioma-infiltrating T cells. Amplification of TCR alpha and beta CDR3 regions from RNA used iRepertoire nested multiplex PCR. TCRdb reanalysed the multiplex PCR reads using MiXCR and keeps one entry per CDR3 protein. The sample comprises 3,000 to 4,000 distinct CDR3 sequences, around 15% of which are singletons, and roughly 52% rests with the top ten. Sequences were obtained from glioma tissue, nonneoplastic brain tissue, or PBMCs (not recorded which). The source is a human donor with low-grade glioma or glioblastoma, undergoing nonglioma brain surgery, or in good health (not recorded which).

This sequence joins TRBV5-8 and TRBJ2-1; unclear D gene. Germline V gene data show CDR1 as SGHTS and CDR2 as YDEGEE. The CDR3 totals 14 residues. Trimming took 0 bases from V and 12 from J, leaving 16 bases between them. The CDR3 DNA reads TGTGCCAGCAGCTTGGTATACTCCTGGGGTGGGCAGTTCTTC. Translation gives CASSLVYSWGGQFF. Using reference TRBV5-8 and TRBJ2-1 for the parts outside the CDR3, the full variable domain is EAGVTQSPTHLIKTRGQQATLRCSPISGHTSVYWYQQALGLGLQFLLWYDEGEERNRGNFPPRFSGRQFPNYSSELNVNALELEDSALYLCASSLVYSWGGQFFGPGTRLTVL.

This clonotype was seen ten or more times. The chain couples TRBV19 to TRBJ1-5; 9 positions agree with TRBD1. Germline V gene lookup returns CDR1 LNHDA and CDR2 SQIVND (reference sequence). The CDR3 is 15 residues long. The V and J ends lost 5 bases and 5 bases, in that order; junction bases with no gene match: 7. The CDR3 region is CASSGTGLLYQPQHF. Written as DNA, the CDR3 is TGTGCCAGTAGTGGGACAGGGCTTCTTTATCAGCCCCAGCATTTT.

This clonotype was counted a few times. This may stem from a read error, because a much larger clone lies one nucleotide away. J is TRBJ2-1 and V is TRBV5-1; D gene unclear. CDR3 length: 12 residues. CDR1 and CDR2 (germline): SGHRS, YFSETQ. CDR3 amino acids: CASSLAPHEQSF. The CDR3 bases are TGCGCCAGCAGCTTGGCACCCCATGAGCAGTCCTTC.